Given below is one T cell receptor (beta chain) in context. Its cognate antigen is unknown. The data are from a study of cytomegalovirus exposure and HLA in healthy donors. Study overall: Early released data had tens of millions of unique TCRs, all coming from HLA-typed donors.

The study, taken as a whole, reports: The study listed roughly 160 cytomegalovirus-associated TCR beta chains.

The primer mix had 60 Vbeta and 13 Jbeta primers. Here immunoSEQ multiplex PCR was the method, and the copy in TCRdb shows in-frame clones only, minus some. Among 70,000 to 85,000 clones listed, 70% to 80% were seen once. Germline trimming cut 6 bases from V and 8 bases from J; bases unmatched to any gene: 7. Germline V gives CDR1 MDHEN, CDR2 SYDVKM. CDR3 length: 14 residues. V usage is TRBV28 and J usage is TRBJ1-6, with 7 bases fitting TRBD1. Sequenced input: PBMCs. The source of this sequence is a man aged 40-49 years in good health and CMV-seropositive. Written as DNA, the CDR3 is TGTGCCAGCAGCCTGGACAGGTGGGATTCACCCCTCCACTTT. It is translated as CASSLDRWDSPLHF.